One and the same sample provided the 31 T cell receptor beta chains below, sequenced in a study of blood T cell repertoires in COVID-19. Sequenced by immunoSEQ multiplex PCR; TCRdb stores in-frame clones only, minus some. The table records 250,000 or so clones, around 86% of them present only once. What was sequenced was peripheral blood. These receptors all come from a man aged 80 or over with acute or convalescent COVID-19.

The V gene is TRBV27, the J gene TRBJ2-1; the match to TRBD2 covers 8 bases. This CDR3 spans 14 amino acids. In germline, CDR1 is MNHEY, CDR2 SMNVEV (reference sequence). Germline trimming cut 3 bases from V and 9 bases from J; bases unmatched to any gene: 7. CDR3 in amino acids: CASSLSGLAIEQFF. Here the CDR3 DNA reads TGTGCCAGCAGTTTGTCCGGACTAGCTATTGAGCAGTTCTTC.

Points on this clone: An end of the junction differs from the germline gene, which may be a read error. This sequence joins TRBV7-6 and TRBJ2-7; the D gene is possibly TRBD1 (6 bases). Germline values: CDR1 SGHVS, CDR2 FNYEAQ. The CDR3 loop spans 16 amino acids. The CDR3 DNA reads as TGCGCCAGCAGCCCTCGGGCCGGGACAACATCCTACGAGCAGTACTTC. Translated: CASSPRAGTTSYEQYF.

This clone was seen more than once but under ten times. The chain carries TRBV25-1 and TRBJ1-2, with D tentatively TRBD1 (6 bases). The CDR3 runs to 13 residues. Germline loops: CDR1 MGHDK, CDR2 SYGVNS. V was trimmed by 4 bases and J by 7 bases, leaving 13 bases between them. CDR3 DNA sequence: TGTGCCAGCAGTGGGCAGGGGAATTCTGGCTACACCTTC. As protein: CASSGQGNSGYTF.

The chain uses TRBV28 and TRBJ1-1, with D unresolved. The V gene's germline CDR1 is MDHEN and CDR2 SYDVKM. The CDR3 has 12 residues. V lost 5 bases, J lost 0 bases, and 4 bases lay in between. The CDR3 DNA reads TGTGCCAGCAGTGAGTTGAACACTGAAGCTTTCTTT. Translating it yields CASSELNTEAFF.

J is TRBJ1-1 and V is TRBV6-2 or TRBV6-3; tentatively, D is TRBD1 (6 bases). The CDR3 loop spans 16 amino acids. Germline CDR1 reads MNHEY; CDR2 reads SVGEGT. V lost 0 bases, J lost 3 bases, and 14 bases lay in between. Here the CDR3 reads CASSYSKGGPDTEAFF. CDR3 nucleotide sequence: TGTGCCAGCAGTTACTCGAAAGGGGGTCCGGACACTGAAGCTTTCTTT.

Only one count was recorded for this clone. The chain links TRBV25-1 to TRBJ2-5; perhaps TRBD1 as D (6 bases). The CDR3 consists of 16 residues. Deletions cut 5 bases from V and 0 bases from J, with 16 bases between. Germline lookup yields CDR1 MGHDK and CDR2 SYGVNS. CDR3 protein: CASSNWDIEYQETQYF. CDR3 in DNA: TGTGCCAGCAGTAACTGGGACATCGAGTACCAAGAGACCCAGTACTTC.

V gene TRBV2 combines with J gene TRBJ1-1; perhaps TRBD1 as D (5 bases). This CDR3 region has 13 residues. Germline V gene data show CDR1 as SNHLY and CDR2 as FYNNEI. V lost 6 bases and J 4 bases, leaving 12 bases between the germline ends. As DNA, the CDR3 is TGTGCCAGCAGGGTCAGGGAGGGCACTGAAGCTTTCTTT. Protein sequence: CASRVREGTEAFF.

V usage is TRBV5-5 and J usage is TRBJ2-7; 8 bases match TRBD1. Germline loops: CDR1 SGHKS, CDR2 YYEKEE (reference sequence). This CDR3 has 16 amino acids. V trimming: 5 bases; J trimming: 2 bases; junction bases outside the gene matches: 12. The CDR3 sequence: CASSSRGGQATYEQYF. DNA for the CDR3: TGTGCCAGCAGTTCCCGAGGGGGACAGGCGACCTACGAGCAGTACTTC.

This chain links TRBV18 with TRBJ2-7; 8 bases match TRBD1. The CDR3 length is 16 residues. After removal of 0 bases from V and 3 bases from J, the junction contained 7 bases not matched to a gene. The germline V gene encodes CDR1 KGHSH and CDR2 LQKENI. The CDR3, as DNA: TGTGCCAGCTCACCACCGAACAGGGGGATTGGCTACGAGCAGTACTTC. Its protein product is CASSPPNRGIGYEQYF.

V and J are TRBV28 and TRBJ1-1, with unresolved D. With 2 bases removed from V and 8 bases from J, the gap between germline ends came to 6 bases. Germline CDR1 MDHEN, CDR2 SYDVKM. CDR3 size: 11 residues. CDR3 DNA sequence: TGTGCCAGCAGTTTAGAGAAGGAAGCTTTCTTT. Its translation is CASSLEKEAFF.

The V call is TRBV5-8, the J call TRBJ2-1, with TRBD1 matching over 10 bases. Germline CDR1 and CDR2: SGHTS and YDEGEE. After removal of 4 bases from V and 2 bases from J, the junction contained 3 bases not matched to a gene. The CDR3 covers 15 residues. In DNA, the CDR3 is TGTGCCAGCAGCGTAGGACAGGGGGCCTACAATGAGCAGTTCTTC. Its translation is CASSVGQGAYNEQFF.

The rearrangement uses TRBV24-1 and TRBJ2-1; 15 bases are shared with TRBD2. The CDR3 spans 17 residues. From germline, CDR1 is KGHDR and CDR2 SFDVKD. Germline trimming cut 9 bases from V and 7 bases from J; bases unmatched to any gene: 12. CDR3 in DNA: TGTGCCACCGCCGTCGGACTAGCGGGAGGGCCGGGGAATGAGCAGTTCTTC. Residues: CATAVGLAGGPGNEQFF.

The rearrangement uses TRBV5-4 and TRBJ2-1, with 8 bases lining up with TRBD1. Per germline, CDR1 SGHNT and CDR2 YYREEE (reference sequence). This CDR3 has 14 amino acids. The V gene end was trimmed by 5 bases and the J gene end by 5 bases; junction bases not matched to a gene: 6. CDR3 in amino acids: CASRRDRKDNEQFF. The CDR3 DNA reads TGTGCCAGCAGAAGGGACAGGAAGGACAATGAGCAGTTCTTC.

This clone was picked up one time. The gene calls are TRBV15 and TRBJ2-2; D is possibly TRBD2 (5 bases). The germline V and J ends were trimmed by 0 bases and 4 bases, with 18 bases remaining between them. CDR1 is LNHNV and CDR2 is YYDKDF in the germline V gene (reference sequence). The CDR3 contains 18 residues. CDR3 amino acids: CATSRDPPGEYSTGELFF. CDR3 nucleotides: TGTGCCACCAGCAGAGATCCCCCCGGGGAGTATAGCACCGGGGAGCTGTTTTTT.

V and J are TRBV5-4 and TRBJ1-3, with 8 bases that match TRBD1. Looked up from germline, CDR1 is SGHNT and CDR2 is YYREEE (reference sequence). The CDR3 extends over 16 amino acids. V was clipped by 2 bases and J by 0 bases; unmatched bases: 4. The CDR3 coding sequence is TGTGCCAGCAGCTTAGACAGGGGACTCTCTGGAAACACCATATATTTT. Translating it yields CASSLDRGLSGNTIYF.

The J gene is TRBJ2-1, the V gene TRBV9; 11 bases are shared with TRBD2. The V segment lost 0 bases and the J segment 5 bases; nucleotides outside the gene matches: 7. Germline assignment: CDR1 SGDLS and CDR2 YYNGEE. CDR3 size: 17 residues. This CDR3 is CASSVDPLAGGHNEQFF. The CDR3 bases are TGTGCCAGCAGCGTAGATCCCTTAGCGGGAGGGCACAATGAGCAGTTCTTC. Complete variable domain (other parts from reference TRBV9 and TRBJ2-1): DSGVTQTPKHLITATGQRVTLRCSPRSGDLSVYWYQQSLDQGLQFLIQYYNGEERAKGNILERFSAQQFPDLHSELNLSSLELGDSALYFCASSVDPLAGGHNEQFFGPGTRLTVL.

This clone turned up a few times. This chain connects TRBV11-2 to TRBJ2-1; the D is unclear. CDR3 length: 15 amino acids. From germline, CDR1 is SGHAT and CDR2 FQNNGV. V gave up 4 bases and J gave up 4 bases, with 14 bases separating them. The CDR3 DNA reads TGTGCCAGCAGCTCGACACCGTCCTCATACAATGAGCAGTTCTTC. Protein sequence: CASSSTPSSYNEQFF.

The chain is built from TRBV15 and TRBJ2-1; no clear D. Trimming removed 1 base at V and 10 bases at J, with 8 bases between. The CDR3 is 12 residues long. CDR1 is LNHNV, CDR2 YYDKDF, per germline (reference sequence). This CDR3 is CATSRGRSEQFF. CDR3 DNA sequence: TGTGCCACCAGCAGAGGTAGGAGCGAGCAGTTCTTC. The variable domain in full, with the rest retrieved from reference TRBV15 and TRBJ2-1, is DAMVIQNPRYQVTQFGKPVTLSCSQTLNHNVMYWYQQKSSQAPKLLFHYYDKDFNNEADTPDNFQSRRPNTSFCFLDIRSPGLGDTAMYLCATSRGRSEQFFGPGTRLTVL.

Points on this clone: The sample contains more than one DNA sequence encoding this CDR3. The genes are TRBV5-6 and TRBJ2-7; D might be TRBD2 (5 bases). Trimming pared 4 bases from V and 7 bases from J, leaving 21 bases between. Per the germline V gene, CDR1 is SGHDT and CDR2 is YYEEEE. This CDR3 is built from 15 residues. CDR3 residues: CASSHSGSTVYEQYF. The CDR3, as DNA: TGTGCCAGCAGCCACTCGGGGAGCACGGTCTATGAGCAGTACTTC.

V is TRBV18 and J is TRBJ2-1; 11 positions match TRBD1. Trimming at V came to 4 bases and at J to 6 bases, leaving 8 bases not matched to a gene. Germline CDR1 is KGHSH and CDR2 is LQKENI. CDR3 length: 16 amino acids. CDR3 amino acids: CASSRSGQGAVNEQFF. CDR3 DNA: TGTGCCAGCTCACGTAGTGGACAGGGGGCGGTCAATGAGCAGTTCTTC.

This sequence joins TRBV7-2 and TRBJ1-2, with 7 bases matching TRBD1. This CDR3 is 15 amino acids long. The germline gives CDR1 SGHTA, CDR2 FQGNSA. Losses at the gene ends were 6 bases for V and 7 bases for J; bases not matched to a gene: 14. The CDR3, as DNA: TGTGCCAGCAGACCCCAGACAGGGTCTGCCAGTGGCTACACCTTC. This gives the protein CASRPQTGSASGYTF.

The CDR3 sequence is CASSYRFAGESPQHF. The CDR3, as DNA: TGTGCCAGCAGTTACAGGTTCGCAGGGGAGAGTCCCCAGCATTTT. The rearrangement uses TRBV6-2 or TRBV6-3 and TRBJ1-5; possibly TRBD1 for D (6 bases). Between the trimmed V and J ends, which lost 2 bases and 10 bases, there was a span of 18 bases. CDR1 and CDR2 from the germline V gene are MNHEY and SVGEGT. The CDR3 covers 15 residues.

This sequence joins TRBV11-2 and TRBJ1-6; D is unclear. The CDR3 has 14 residues. The V end lost 0 bases, the J end lost 10 bases, and 10 bases lay between the germline ends. Germline loops: CDR1 SGHAT, CDR2 FQNNGV. The CDR3 DNA reads as TGTGCCAGCAGCTTAGATCCCAGGTTCTCACCCCTCCACTTT. It codes for CASSLDPRFSPLHF.

V and J are TRBV6-5 and TRBJ2-2; D may be TRBD1 (6 bases). Trimming shortened V by 5 bases and J by 5 bases, and 12 bases separated the two germline ends. The CDR3 runs 14 residues. Per the germline V gene, CDR1 is MNHEY and CDR2 is SVGAGI. This CDR3 is CASSPGHLTGELFF. The DNA for the CDR3 is TGTGCCAGCAGTCCGGGACATTTAACCGGGGAGCTGTTTTTT.

The chain joins TRBV18 to TRBJ2-5; TRBD2 is a possible D gene (5 bases). Germline CDR1 reads KGHSH; CDR2 reads LQKENI. The V gene lost 6 bases and the J gene lost 5 bases, with 22 bases spanning the gap. The CDR3 is 16 residues long. As DNA, the CDR3 is TGTGCCAGCTCCCGAGGAAGGAGGTCGGCTGGGGAGACCCAGTACTTC. This codes for CASSRGRRSAGETQYF. Together with reference TRBV18 and TRBJ2-5, the CDR3 gives the full variable domain: NAGVMQNPRHLVRRRGQEARLRCSPMKGHSHVYWYRQLPEEGLKFMVYLQKENIIDESGMPKERFSAEFPKEGPSILRIQQVVRGDSAAYFCASSRGRRSAGETQYFGPGTRLLVL.

This rearrangement joins TRBV19 to TRBJ2-1, with 10 bases fitting TRBD2. The CDR3 is 16 amino acids. With 1 base clipped from V and 3 bases from J, the junction kept 3 bases outside the gene matches. The germline V gene encodes CDR1 LNHDA and CDR2 SQIVND (reference sequence). CDR3: CASSIVKRGGYNEQFF. DNA for the CDR3: TGTGCCAGTAGTATAGTAAAGCGGGGGGGCTACAATGAGCAGTTCTTC.

The chain combines TRBV19 with TRBJ1-1, with 7 bases identical to TRBD1. The CDR3 consists of 14 residues. J was trimmed by 1 base and V by 3 bases; bases with no gene match: 2. The germline gives CDR1 LNHDA, CDR2 SQIVND (reference sequence). The CDR3 region has the DNA TGTGCCAGTAGTATCGGGGACAGGAACACTGAAGCTTTCTTT. Translation gives CASSIGDRNTEAFF.

This clone has a handful of counts. The V call is TRBV7-2, the J call TRBJ2-7, with a tentative D call TRBD2 (7 bases). The CDR3 is 16 amino acids. Germline CDR1 reads SGHTA; CDR2 reads FQGNSA. Between the trimmed V and J ends, which lost 2 bases and 6 bases, there was a span of 20 bases. The CDR3 DNA reads TGTGCCAGCAGCTTAATACCCCTGAAGGGGGGGGGCGAGCAGTACTTC. Residues: CASSLIPLKGGGEQYF.

A single count supports this clone. This chain uses TRBV7-3 with TRBJ2-1, with 7 bases identical to TRBD2. The germline CDR1 and CDR2 sequences are SGHTA and FQGTGA. The V and J ends lost 2 bases and 4 bases, in that order; junction bases with no gene match: 8. The CDR3 has 16 amino acids. Here the CDR3 reads CASSLLSGTPYNEQFF. The DNA for the CDR3 is TGTGCCAGCAGCTTATTAAGCGGGACCCCTTACAATGAGCAGTTCTTC.

V usage is TRBV5-1 and J usage is TRBJ1-4; weak D call: TRBD1 (6 bases). Germline V gives CDR1 SGHRS, CDR2 YFSETQ. The CDR3 runs 15 residues. The V end was cut by 4 bases, the J end by 0 bases, with 10 bases between. The CDR3 loop is CASSVGHATNEKLFF. The CDR3 region has the DNA TGCGCCAGCAGCGTGGGACATGCAACTAATGAAAAACTGTTTTTT.

The chain links TRBV14 to TRBJ2-3, with 9 bases identical to TRBD1. The CDR3 has 16 residues. The germline gives CDR1 SGHDN, CDR2 FVKESK. Trimming took 2 bases from V and 1 from J; bases not matched to a gene: 4. DNA of the CDR3: TGTGCCAGCAGCCAATTGGGACAGGGAGGCACAGATACGCAGTATTTT. Protein: CASSQLGQGGTDTQYF.